This T cell receptor beta chain derives from a study of cytomegalovirus exposure and HLA in healthy donors (dated by TCRdb to about 2017). With respect to the entire study: According to an earlier analysis of a few hundred of the donors, about 170 million T cells yielded approximately 120 million unique TCR beta sequences and about 300 Gb of sequence data. An early release that covered roughly 600 HLA-typed donors contained about 290 gigabases of sequencing data and about 93 million unique TCR sequences. The genetic ancestry cluster associated with self-reported Caucasian donors included 65% to 90% of the approximately 430 genotyped donors. The study aimed to test whether signatures of past pathogen exposure could be identified by cataloging public T cell receptors. The study profiled the T cell repertoires of fewer than 850 subjects by immunosequencing and related them to cytomegalovirus serostatus. In addition to the first cohort of 650 to 750 subjects, a separate validation cohort of approximately 120 different subjects was used. To predict cytomegalovirus infection status, the study brought together high-throughput TCR immunosequencing, statistical association of individual TCRs with disease status, and machine learning. A later analysis re-analyzed previously published TCR beta repertoires from 600 to 850 donors and added high-resolution HLA genotyping to study TCR occurrence patterns. Rather than drawing on any new phenotypic data, the later analysis identified candidate immune exposures from TCR beta sequences and the way those sequences occurred across donors. An earlier analysis of 587 of the donors used high-throughput TCR beta sequencing to judge whether each TCR beta V gene segment behaved as functional or pseudogenic. Donor age, sex, ethnicity and CMV serostatus were compiled together with the repertoire data. In a later genetic analysis, genome-wide SNP genotypes for about three fifths of the 666 donors were used, and that subset was treated as a discovery cohort. All discovery cohort repertoires had been generated using a single sequencing platform. HLA typing included class I and class II loci at four-digit resolution. Typing coverage varied by locus: roughly 620-640 donors for A, B, C, DRB1 and DQB1; roughly 500 for DQA1; around 570 for DPA1; more than 450 for DPB1. Several DR-DQ haplotypes were treated as single units for association and clustering because of strong linkage in the cohort. Among about 400 genotyped donors of the cohort, an average of approximately 200,000 unique TCR beta nucleotide sequences was sequenced per donor, of which roughly 17% were non-productive.

What the authors observed across the whole study: While some public TCRs were present in many individuals, most TCR sequences turned up only very rarely across donors. The classifier was reported to diagnose cytomegalovirus status with high specificity and sensitivity in both the original and validation cohorts. The authors suggested that the approach could potentially be generalized to other disease states and immunological phenotypes. Some IMGT-functional V segments, including TRBV6-2 and TRBV6-3, could not be told apart with the 87-base-pair reads, so those segments were excluded. Sequencing depth was assumed to be roughly uniform across donors in the presence/absence analyses, though that assumption may not hold. Because HLA typing was missing for some donors at each locus, association tests included only the typed subset. A group of highly shared sequence variants was considered likely to be a technical artifact of the sequencing pipeline. A later analysis found that most CMV-associated TCR beta chains appeared HLA-restricted, with HLA associations seemingly driven largely by CMV exposure. In the study, some 160 TCR beta chains were listed as associated with cytomegalovirus. Strong co-occurrence of HLA alleles, especially DR and DQ, made assigning TCR associations to individual alleles difficult. In vitro tests confirmed that a few of the cytomegalovirus-associated TCR beta chains recognize cytomegalovirus antigens. In a later analysis, HLA-associated TCR beta chains were found to be more clonally expanded and to have lower generation probabilities than equally common non-associated chains. Correlated functional status among segregating V segments might reflect linkage disequilibrium, but an unknown experimental factor could not be ruled out. Compared with the roughly 700-donor mean, donors in an Asian-associated ancestry cluster had fewer N-insertions in productive TCRs, according to a later genetic analysis. Specific HLA alleles were associated with around 18,000 TCR beta sequences at a false discovery rate of 0.05 in a later analysis. In a later genetic analysis, a missense DCLRE1C variant was associated with V-gene and J-gene trimming of TCR beta chains, and the association was replicated in an independent cohort. Because counts were too low, more than 15 rarely observed V segments, including chromosome 9 orphons, were left out of the earlier analysis of 587 of the donors. A further reported finding was that TCR beta sequences accurately predicted the HLA-A and HLA-B alleles for most subjects in the first cohort. This cohort had only TCR beta chains sequenced, and the lack of alpha or paired-chain data limited which features could be detected. Several of the top co-occurrence clusters appeared to be linked to parvovirus B19, influenza, CMV and Epstein-Barr virus, according to a later analysis. In an earlier analysis of approximately 590 of the donors, most TCR beta V segments appeared in productive rearrangements about 87% or about 30% of the time, broadly matching IMGT annotations. In a later analysis, the rate of TCR association differed among HLA loci, with DRB1 alleles having the most associated TCRs and HLA-C alleles having the fewest. The only immune exposure information available for the cohort was CMV serostatus.

In total, roughly 670 healthy bone marrow donors made up the cohort. All cohort members were sampled while nominally healthy, although unrecorded immune exposures were likely present. The donor was CMV seronegative and was included in the group of over 300 seronegative cohort members. A peripheral blood sample was provided by each donor, and peripheral blood mononuclear cells were used for TCR beta sequencing. Genomic DNA was extracted from the blood cell samples with the Qiagen DNeasy Blood Extraction Kit. A remark on this clone: Its antigen is still unknown. Per-base quality was not reported, and no clone a single base away is much larger than it.

Libraries were made using the immunoSEQ multiplex PCR assay. The multiplex PCR relied on a mix of 60 forward primers for TCR Vbeta segments and 13 reverse primers for TCR Jbeta segments. The CDR3 region of rearranged TCR beta genes was amplified from genomic DNA with a multiplex PCR assay. The Illumina HiSeq System was used to sequence the amplified TCR beta libraries as 87-base-pair reads. As for the original processing: A later analysis tallied approximately 87 million unique TCR beta chains across the 640 or so repertoires, and some 12 million of those chains were shared by two or more donors. Raw reads were error-corrected and collapsed into unique sequences by a nearest-neighbor algorithm in which closely related sequences were merged to remove PCR and sequencing errors. To assign V, D and J gene segments, CDR3 sequences were aligned to IMGT reference sequences. For a sequence to be retained, a match of at least six nucleotides to both a V gene segment and a J gene segment was required. A rearrangement counted as productive if the CDR3 had no stop codons and remained in frame with V and J, and every other rearrangement counted as non-productive. CDR3 was defined by IMGT convention, running from the second conserved V-encoded cysteine to the conserved J-encoded phenylalanine. The earlier analysis of 500 to 650 of the donors excluded any sequence lacking an unambiguous match to a single V gene segment. An earlier analysis of 587 of the donors called V segments functional above 56.7% productive rearrangements and segregating when the between-donor standard deviation exceeded 5%. A statistical classification framework was developed to diagnose cytomegalovirus status using the catalog of TCR beta chain sequences. In a later analysis, V and J genes were assigned by comparing TCR nucleotide sequences against IMGT/GENE-DB human TR gene sequences. The TCRdist pipeline was used in a later analysis to assign CDR3 sequences and most-parsimonious VDJ recombination scenarios. In a later analysis, each TCR beta chain was defined by its CDR3 amino acid sequence together with its V-gene family, and reads without a unique V-gene family were excluded. To address suspected cross-contamination and a sequencing artifact, a later analysis removed 450 to 700 highly shared, low-generation-probability nucleotide sequences. In a later analysis, a clonal expansion index was calculated for each public chain from normalized within-repertoire ranks of inferred template counts. Generation probabilities in a later analysis came from a VDJ recombination model fitted to out-of-frame rearrangements, and those results were checked against IGoR. In a later analysis, hypergeometric tests were used to score TCR-TCR, TCR-HLA and TCR-CMV co-occurrence, with a repertoire-size bias correction applied to TCR pairs. False discovery rates were estimated in a later analysis by permuting HLA or CMV assignments 20 times. In a later analysis, co-occurring TCRs were grouped with DBSCAN, and TCRdist sequence similarity was added when clustering was performed within HLA-allele-positive subsets. Repertoires with fewer than 30,000 or more than 120,000 public chains were left out of co-occurrence clustering, as were a handful of repertoires with anomalous nucleotide sharing. TCRdb mirrors the immuneACCESS table, restricted to in-frame sequences. Some clones are absent from its copies; in checked studies, under half trace to an unresolved V gene, and the reason for the others is unknown. D and trimming were read from the DNA, whereas the V and J calls and clone size are those reported in that table. This sample is represented by some 150,000 clones; around 76% of them were singletons. Together, the top ten hold roughly 4% of the sample.

The V end gives up 0 bases and the J end 9 bases, leaving 8 bases in the junction not matched to a gene. CDR1 and CDR2 are read off the germline V gene (reference sequence) as MNHEY and SMNVEV. From cysteine to phenylalanine, the CDR3 is 16 amino acids long. The only DNA kept is the CDR3, 48 bases in frame from the first base. The chain is assembled from TRBV27 and TRBJ2-1, and 10 junction bases match TRBD2. Sequenced sample: PBMCs. The receptor was isolated from a man aged 18-30 years in good health and CMV-seronegative. DNA sequence: TGTGCCAGCAGTTTATCGTCGGTAGCGGGAGGCGCTGAGCAGTTCTTC. Its protein reads: CASSLSSVAGGAEQFF.